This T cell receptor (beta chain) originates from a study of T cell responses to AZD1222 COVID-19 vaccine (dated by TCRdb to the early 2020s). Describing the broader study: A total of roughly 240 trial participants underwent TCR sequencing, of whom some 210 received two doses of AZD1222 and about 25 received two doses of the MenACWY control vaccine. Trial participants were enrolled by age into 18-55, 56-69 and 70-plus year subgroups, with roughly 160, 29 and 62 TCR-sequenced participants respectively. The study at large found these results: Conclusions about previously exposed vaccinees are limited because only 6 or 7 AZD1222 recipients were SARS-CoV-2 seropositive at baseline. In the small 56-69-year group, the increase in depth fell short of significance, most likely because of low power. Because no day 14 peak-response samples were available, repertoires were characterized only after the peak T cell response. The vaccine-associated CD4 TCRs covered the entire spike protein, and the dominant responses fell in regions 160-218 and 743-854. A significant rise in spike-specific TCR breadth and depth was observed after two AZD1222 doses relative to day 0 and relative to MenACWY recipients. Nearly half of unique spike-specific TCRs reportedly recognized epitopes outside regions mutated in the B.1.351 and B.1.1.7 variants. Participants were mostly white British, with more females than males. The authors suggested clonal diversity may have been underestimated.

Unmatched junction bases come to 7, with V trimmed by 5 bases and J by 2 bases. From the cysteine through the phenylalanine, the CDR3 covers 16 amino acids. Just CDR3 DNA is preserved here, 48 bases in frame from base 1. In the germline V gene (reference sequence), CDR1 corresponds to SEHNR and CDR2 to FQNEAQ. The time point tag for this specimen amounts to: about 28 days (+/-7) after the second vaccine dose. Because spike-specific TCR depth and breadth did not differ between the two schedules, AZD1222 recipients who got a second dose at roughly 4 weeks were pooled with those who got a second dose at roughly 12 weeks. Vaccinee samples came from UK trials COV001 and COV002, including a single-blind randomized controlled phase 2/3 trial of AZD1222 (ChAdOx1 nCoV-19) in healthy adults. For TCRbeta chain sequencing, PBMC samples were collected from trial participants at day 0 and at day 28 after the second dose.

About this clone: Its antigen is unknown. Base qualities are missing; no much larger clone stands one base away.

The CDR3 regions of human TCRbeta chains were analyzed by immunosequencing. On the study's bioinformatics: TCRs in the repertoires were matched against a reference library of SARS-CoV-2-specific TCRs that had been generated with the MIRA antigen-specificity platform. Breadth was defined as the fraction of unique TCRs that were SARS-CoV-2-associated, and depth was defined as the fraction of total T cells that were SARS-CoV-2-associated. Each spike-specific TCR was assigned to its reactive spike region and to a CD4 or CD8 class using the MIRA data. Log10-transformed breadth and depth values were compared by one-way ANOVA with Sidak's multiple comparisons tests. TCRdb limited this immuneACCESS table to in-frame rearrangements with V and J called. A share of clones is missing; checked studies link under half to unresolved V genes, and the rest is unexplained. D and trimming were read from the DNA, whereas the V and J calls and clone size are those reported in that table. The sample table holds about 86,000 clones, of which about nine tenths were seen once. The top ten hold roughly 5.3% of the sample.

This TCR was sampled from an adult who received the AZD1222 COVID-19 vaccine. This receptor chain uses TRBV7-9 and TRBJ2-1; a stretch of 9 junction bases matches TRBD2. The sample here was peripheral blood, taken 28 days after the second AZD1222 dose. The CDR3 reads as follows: CASSPGAGGTYNEQFF. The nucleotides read TGTGCCAGCAGCCCAGGGGCGGGGGGGACCTACAATGAGCAGTTCTTC. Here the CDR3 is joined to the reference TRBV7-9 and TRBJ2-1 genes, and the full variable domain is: DTGVSQNPRHKITKRGQNVTFRCDPISEHNRLYWYRQTLGQGPEFLTYFQNEAQLEKSRLLSDRFSAERPKGSFSTLEIQRTEQGDSAMYLCASSPGAGGTYNEQFFGPGTRLTVL.